These 28 T cell receptor beta chains were all obtained from the same sample, sequenced in a study of control samples from healthy donors and cancer patients. Using immunoSEQ multiplex PCR, the repertoire was profiled, and TCRdb retains in-frame clones only, with some absent. The sample has 130,000 or so clones; around nine tenths are singletons. Sequencing was performed on blood. Every receptor here comes from a man aged 45 to 65 in good health.

The chain links TRBV21-1 to TRBJ2-2; TRBD1 was called by the table and not checked on the DNA. TRBV21-1 is an annotated pseudogene. The CDR3 runs 20 residues. DNA for the CDR3: TGTGCCAGCTCAAACAGGGGTTATATTGGCCCCGAAAAGCCCACCGGGGAGCTGTTTTTT. This translates into CASSNRGYIGPEKPTGELFF.

The gene calls are TRBV6-6 and TRBJ2-5; 7 positions agree with TRBD2. Germline assignment: CDR1 MNHNY and CDR2 SVGAGI (reference sequence). The junction had 5 bases not matched to a gene; V was cut back by 5 bases and J by 2 bases. The CDR3 totals 14 residues. CDR3 residues: CASSRDGGQETQYF. DNA for the CDR3: TGTGCCAGCAGTCGGGACGGGGGGCAAGAGACCCAGTACTTC.

CDR3 nucleotides: TGTGCCAGCAGCCAGGGAAGAGCTAACTATGGCTACACCTTC. This codes for CASSQGRANYGYTF. This chain connects TRBV2 to TRBJ1-2; possible D gene TRBD1, 5 bases. The germline V gene has CDR1 SNHLY and CDR2 FYNNEI. The V end lost 6 bases, the J end lost 0 bases, and 11 bases lay between the germline ends. This CDR3 contains 14 residues.

The genes are TRBV18 and TRBJ2-5; D unresolved. The germline V gene encodes CDR1 KGHSH and CDR2 LQKENI. This CDR3 comprises 18 residues. V was trimmed by 0 bases and J by 3 bases, leaving 20 bases between them. This CDR3 is CASSPPYSKETQKETQYF. The CDR3 coding sequence is TGTGCCAGCTCACCACCATACTCGAAGGAGACACAGAAAGAGACCCAGTACTTC.

The chain links TRBV29-1 to TRBJ2-4; 9 bases are a match to TRBD1. Germline V CDR1 and CDR2: SQVTM, ANQGSEA. The CDR3 has 14 residues. Germline trimming cut 3 bases from V and 9 bases from J; bases unmatched to any gene: 9. The CDR3 DNA reads as TGCAGCGTTGACCGGGACAGGGTTAGTGGCATTCAGTACTTC. It is translated as CSVDRDRVSGIQYF.

Note on this clone: This sample also contains other DNA sequences that code for the same CDR3. The chain combines TRBV20-1 with TRBJ1-5; unclear D gene. V lost 3 bases and J lost 1, with 4 bases in between. Germline CDR1 reads DFQATT; CDR2 reads SNEGSKA (reference sequence). The CDR3 covers 12 residues. The CDR3 spells CSASESNQPQHF. For the CDR3, the DNA is TGCAGTGCTAGTGAAAGCAATCAGCCCCAGCATTTT.

This chain uses TRBV4-1 with TRBJ1-2; D might be TRBD1 (5 bases). The CDR3 length is 16 residues. V lost 2 bases and J lost 3, with 16 bases in between. Germline values: CDR1 MGHRA, CDR2 YSYEKL. In nucleotides, the CDR3 is TGCGCCAGCAGCCAAACATGGGGACGGAATCACTATGGCTACACCTTC. Its protein product is CASSQTWGRNHYGYTF.

V usage is TRBV7-9 and J usage is TRBJ2-1, with a weak D call TRBD2 (6 bases). The CDR3 has 12 residues. From germline, CDR1 is SEHNR and CDR2 FQNEAQ (reference sequence). V was shortened by 4 bases and J by 8 bases, with 9 bases between the two germline ends. The CDR3 here is CASSWRGYEQFF. The DNA for the CDR3 is TGTGCCAGCAGCTGGAGGGGCTATGAGCAGTTCTTC.

V usage is TRBV9 and J usage is TRBJ1-4; 10 nucleotides line up with TRBD1. This CDR3 spans 16 amino acids. Germline V gene lookup returns CDR1 SGDLS and CDR2 YYNGEE. With 0 bases clipped from V and 7 bases from J, the junction kept 6 bases outside the gene matches. CDR3 bases: TGTGCCAGCAGCGTAGGAAGGGGGGACAGGGGTGAAAAACTGTTTTTT. Its translation: CASSVGRGDRGEKLFF. Filled out from reference TRBV9 and TRBJ1-4, the complete variable domain reads DSGVTQTPKHLITATGQRVTLRCSPRSGDLSVYWYQQSLDQGLQFLIQYYNGEERAKGNILERFSAQQFPDLHSELNLSSLELGDSALYFCASSVGRGDRGEKLFFGSGTQLSVL.

The V call is TRBV5-1, the J call TRBJ2-3; 7 positions match TRBD1. V lost 4 bases to trimming and J lost 2 bases; unmatched junction nucleotides: 4. CDR3 length equals 14 residues. Germline values: CDR1 SGHRS, CDR2 YFSETQ. CDR3 in DNA: TGCGCCAGCAGCGGGACAGTCCTCACAGATACGCAGTATTTT. Its translation is CASSGTVLTDTQYF.

The rearrangement links TRBV2 to TRBJ1-2, with TRBD1 matching over 10 bases. This CDR3 contains 13 residues. The J segment lost 8 bases and the V segment lost 9 bases, leaving 9 bases of the junction unmatched. CDR1 and CDR2 from the germline V gene are SNHLY and FYNNEI. CDR3 bases: TGTGCCAGGGGGGGACAGGGGTTTGAAGGCTACACCTTC. It is translated as CARGGQGFEGYTF.

The chain links TRBV7-3 to TRBJ2-4; TRBD1 is a possible D gene (5 bases). Germline V lookup: CDR1 SGHTA, CDR2 FQGTGA. This CDR3 is 14 amino acids long. V was clipped by 0 bases and J by 7 bases, with 10 bases between them. CDR3 region: CASSLTAKGNIQYF. CDR3 nucleotide sequence: TGTGCCAGCAGCTTAACTGCTAAGGGGAACATTCAGTACTTC. The full variable domain, rest sourced from reference TRBV7-3 and TRBJ2-4, is GAGVSQTPSNKVTEKGKYVELRCDPISGHTALYWYRQSLGQGPEFLIYFQGTGAADDSGLPNDRFFAVRPEGSVSTLKIQRTERGDSAVYLCASSLTAKGNIQYFGAGTRLSVL.

Comment on this clone: This specimen includes other DNA sequences encoding the same CDR3. V gene TRBV7-2 combines with J gene TRBJ1-2; the D is unclear. Trimming pared 1 base from V and 2 bases from J, leaving 5 bases between. CDR1 and CDR2 from the germline V gene are SGHTA and FQGNSA. The length of the CDR3 is 13 residues. In DNA, the CDR3 is TGTGCCAGCAGCTTAGGCCAAAACTATGGCTACACCTTC. It encodes CASSLGQNYGYTF.

V gene TRBV6-6 combines with J gene TRBJ2-7; TRBD2 might be the D (5 bases). CDR3 length equals 15 residues. Germline V CDR1 and CDR2: MNHNY, SVGAGI (reference sequence). V was pared by 5 bases and J by 4 bases, with 18 bases between. CDR3 coding DNA: TGTGCCAGCAGTCACGGCGGGTCTAAGTTTTACGAGCAGTACTTC. Amino acid sequence: CASSHGGSKFYEQYF.

This clone is a singleton in its sample. The rearrangement links TRBV7-2 to TRBJ1-5; no reliable D call. Germline V lookup: CDR1 SGHTA, CDR2 FQGNSA. V was shortened by 1 base and J by 0 bases, with 4 bases between the two germline ends. This CDR3 comprises 14 residues. CDR3 loop: CASSLGVSNQPQHF. For the CDR3, the DNA is TGTGCCAGCAGCTTAGGGGTTAGCAATCAGCCCCAGCATTTT. Filled out from reference TRBV7-2 and TRBJ1-5, the complete variable domain reads GAGVSQSPSNKVTEKGKDVELRCDPISGHTALYWYRQSLGQGLEFLIYFQGNSAPDKSGLPSDRFSAERTGGSVSTLTIQRTQQEDSAVYLCASSLGVSNQPQHFGDGTRLSIL.

The chain links TRBV9 to TRBJ2-1; D is possibly TRBD2 (7 bases). The CDR3 runs to 14 residues. The germline V gene has CDR1 SGDLS and CDR2 YYNGEE. V was cut by 0 bases and J by 8 bases, with 12 bases left in between. Here the CDR3 DNA reads TGTGCCAGCAGCGTAGAAGGGAGGGGGGATGAGCAGTTCTTC. Amino acids: CASSVEGRGDEQFF.

This chain connects TRBV3-1 (or the pseudogene TRBV3-2) to TRBJ2-5; 8 nucleotides line up with TRBD1. V gave up 6 bases and J gave up 1 base; unmatched junction bases: 10. Per germline, CDR1 LGHDT and CDR2 YNNKEL (reference sequence). The CDR3 extends over 16 amino acids. The chain's CDR3 is CASSQMATGGQETQYF. In DNA, the CDR3 is TGTGCCAGCAGTCAAATGGCAACAGGGGGCCAAGAGACCCAGTACTTC.

The chain employs TRBV12-5 and TRBJ2-2; 8 bases line up with TRBD1. Trimming at V came to 6 bases and at J to 5 bases, leaving 8 bases not matched to a gene. The germline V gene encodes CDR1 LGHNT and CDR2 FRNRAP. The CDR3 contains 15 residues. The CDR3 DNA sequence: TGTGCTAGTGGGTCCGGACAGGGAATAACCGGGGAGCTGTTTTTT. Translated, it gives CASGSGQGITGELFF.

The V gene is TRBV19, the J gene TRBJ1-2; D remains unclear. Germline V gene lookup returns CDR1 LNHDA and CDR2 SQIVND (reference sequence). The CDR3 contains 13 residues. V was cut by 5 bases and J by 1 base, with 8 bases left in between. The CDR3 region has the DNA TGTGCCAGTAGTCGTGACATTAACTATGGCTACACCTTC. Amino acids: CASSRDINYGYTF.

This clone was seen just once. The J gene is TRBJ2-3, the V gene TRBV24-1, with TRBD2 identical over 8 bases. Germline V gene lookup returns CDR1 KGHDR and CDR2 SFDVKD. V shed 2 bases and J 0 bases; nucleotides not matched to a gene: 3. The CDR3 sequence is 16 residues long. CDR3 residues: CATSDYGGASTDTQYF. CDR3 in DNA: TGTGCCACCAGTGATTACGGGGGGGCAAGCACAGATACGCAGTATTTT.

J is TRBJ2-1 and V is TRBV24-1, with TRBD2 identical over 7 bases. The germline V gene has CDR1 KGHDR and CDR2 SFDVKD. This CDR3 comprises 16 residues. With 1 base clipped from V and 2 bases from J, the junction kept 4 bases outside the gene matches. For the CDR3, the DNA is TGTGCCACCAGTGATTTCCGCGGGGGACCCTACAATGAGCAGTTCTTC. Amino acid sequence: CATSDFRGGPYNEQFF.

The chain is built from TRBV5-1 and TRBJ2-6, with D unclear. The germline gives CDR1 SGHRS, CDR2 YFSETQ. The CDR3 has 15 residues. V was shortened by 3 bases and J by 2 bases, with 9 bases between the two germline ends. The CDR3 loop is CASSSTEPGANVLTF. In DNA, the CDR3 is TGCGCCAGCAGCTCAACGGAGCCTGGGGCCAACGTCCTGACTTTC.

The table lists this clone with a few counts. V and J are TRBV5-5 and TRBJ1-2; 9 bases agree with TRBD1. Germline CDR1 SGHKS, CDR2 YYEKEE (reference sequence). The CDR3 consists of 15 residues. With V trimmed by 4 bases and J by 3 bases, 7 bases remained unmatched. CDR3 nucleotides: TGTGCCAGCAGCCTAGGGACAGGGAGGCACTATGGCTACACCTTC. It yields the protein CASSLGTGRHYGYTF.

The chain joins TRBV11-3 to TRBJ2-7; D unclear. The CDR3 sequence is 15 residues long. Germline loops: CDR1 SGHNT, CDR2 YENEEA. Trimming took off 0 bases at V and 3 bases at J, with 12 bases between the two ends. The CDR3 bases are TGTGCCAGCAGCTTAGATAGTATAGGATTCTACGAGCAGTACTTC. Amino acids: CASSLDSIGFYEQYF.

This chain links TRBV11-3 with TRBJ2-3, with D possibly TRBD1 on 7 matching bases. V was cut by 3 bases and J by 2 bases, with 24 bases left in between. Germline V gene data show CDR1 as SGHNT and CDR2 as YENEEA. This CDR3 has 19 residues. The CDR3 nucleotides read TGTGCCAGCAGCTTCGACAGGGAGCGGGCTAACCCGATCACAGATACGCAGTATTTT. Protein sequence: CASSFDRERANPITDTQYF.

This chain links TRBV5-1 with TRBJ2-1; the D is unclear. The CDR3 loop spans 11 amino acids. Germline V gene sequence: CDR1 SGHRS, CDR2 YFSETQ. V gave up 4 bases and J gave up 6 bases, with 5 bases separating them. CDR3 sequence reads: CASSVSNEQFF. In nucleotides, the CDR3 is TGCGCCAGCAGCGTTAGCAATGAGCAGTTCTTC.

The genes are TRBV2 and TRBJ2-2; 7 bases map to TRBD1. The CDR3 is made up of 14 amino acids. The germline V gene has CDR1 SNHLY and CDR2 FYNNEI. V shed 7 bases, J shed 0 bases, and the junction held 2 bases outside the gene matches. In DNA form, the CDR3 reads TGTGCCAGCAACAGGGGATCGAACACCGGGGAGCTGTTTTTT. Its translation is CASNRGSNTGELFF.

Notes on this clone: A read error may account for a junction end that differs from germline. CDR3 DNA: TGTGCCAGCTCATCGGGACGGACAGAGCTCCTGGGAGGCTATGGCCACACCTTC. This encodes CASSSGRTELLGGYGHTF. The rearrangement joins TRBV18 to TRBJ1-2; D might be TRBD1 (6 bases). There are 18 residues in the CDR3. Per germline, CDR1 KGHSH and CDR2 LQKENI.